Following are 20 T cell receptor beta chains from one sample sequenced in a study of cytomegalovirus exposure and HLA in healthy donors. A multiplex PCR was run with 60 Vbeta primers and 13 Jbeta primers. Assay used: immunoSEQ multiplex PCR; TCRdb lists only in-frame clones, some missing. The sample yields roughly 60,000 clones, roughly four fifths seen once. Specimen: PBMCs. The receptors were gathered from a man younger than 40 in good health and CMV-seronegative.

The genes are TRBV7-8 and TRBJ2-5; a possible D gene is TRBD2 (6 bases). Germline V gene lookup returns CDR1 SGHVS and CDR2 FQNEAQ. CDR3 length equals 15 residues. Trimming removed 0 bases at V and 2 bases at J, with 10 bases between. CDR3 nucleotide sequence: TGTGCCAGCAGCTTAGCGCCGGGAGTTCAAGAGACCCAGTACTTC. This sequence encodes CASSLAPGVQETQYF.

The genes are TRBV7-2 and TRBJ2-2; 7 bases match TRBD2. CDR1 is SGHTA and CDR2 is FQGNSA in the germline V gene. With 7 bases clipped from V and 1 base from J, the junction kept 6 bases outside the gene matches. The CDR3 loop spans 15 amino acids. The chain's CDR3 is CASTSSGLNTGELFF. The DNA of the CDR3 is TGTGCCAGCACCTCTAGCGGATTGAACACCGGGGAGCTGTTTTTT.

This clone was recorded only once. This chain uses TRBV29-1 with TRBJ1-1; D uncertain. Germline CDR1 is SQVTM and CDR2 is ANQGSEA. CDR3 length: 12 amino acids. The CDR3, as DNA: TGCACCGGATACGAGGGAGGCACTGAAGCTTTCTTT. This encodes CTGYEGGTEAFF.

The chain combines TRBV28 with TRBJ1-6; no clear D. The germline gives CDR1 MDHEN, CDR2 SYDVKM. The CDR3 runs to 12 residues. V dropped 11 bases and J dropped 0 bases, with 5 bases sitting between them. In nucleotides, the CDR3 is TGTGCCTTGAGCTCCTATAATTCACCCCTCCACTTT. Protein product: CALSSYNSPLHF. Variable domain in full (rest from reference TRBV28 and TRBJ1-6): DVKVTQSSRYLVKRTGEKVFLECVQDMDHENMFWYRQDPGLGLRLIYFSYDVKMKEKGDIPEGYSVSREKKERFSLILESASTNQTSMYLCALSSYNSPLHFGNGTRLTVT.

In this sample, this clone turned up once. This chain joins TRBV4-1 and TRBJ2-5, with D possibly TRBD2 on 5 matching bases. CDR3 length equals 15 residues. Trimming took off 1 base at V and 5 bases at J, with 14 bases between the two ends. From germline, CDR1 is MGHRA and CDR2 YSYEKL. This chain's CDR3 is CASSQVPGKAETQYF. The CDR3 region has the DNA TGCGCCAGCAGCCAAGTACCGGGAAAGGCGGAGACCCAGTACTTC.

This sequence joins TRBV4-2 and TRBJ1-5; TRBD1 might be the D (6 bases). The V end was cut by 1 base, the J end by 3 bases, with 10 bases between. CDR1 is LGHNA and CDR2 is YNFKEQ in the germline V gene. The CDR3 totals 15 residues. The CDR3 region is CASSQGQVLNQPQHF. As DNA, the CDR3 is TGTGCCAGCAGCCAAGGACAGGTCCTCAATCAGCCCCAGCATTTT.

The rearrangement links TRBV27 to TRBJ2-2; D remains ambiguous. CDR3 length equals 14 residues. V was cut by 4 bases and J by 1 base, with 7 bases left in between. CDR1 is MNHEY and CDR2 is SMNVEV in the germline V gene (reference sequence). The CDR3 bases are TGTGCCAGCAGTTCTTACTGGAACACCGGGGAGCTGTTTTTT. Protein sequence: CASSSYWNTGELFF.

Here the CDR3 reads CASSLVAKQETQYF. The CDR3 nucleotides are TGCGCCAGCAGCTTGGTAGCTAAGCAAGAGACCCAGTACTTC. The chain joins TRBV5-1 to TRBJ2-5; the D is unclear. Germline V gene lookup returns CDR1 SGHRS and CDR2 YFSETQ. There are 14 residues in the CDR3. V lost 0 bases, J lost 2 bases, and 8 bases lay in between.

This clone is a singleton in its sample. The chain couples TRBV6-5 to TRBJ2-7; 7 bases agree with TRBD1. In germline, CDR1 is MNHEY, CDR2 SVGAGI. CDR3 length equals 14 residues. The V segment lost 5 bases and the J segment 3 bases; nucleotides outside the gene matches: 7. The CDR3, as DNA: TGTGCCAGCAGTGTCACAGGGGAATTCTACGAGCAGTACTTC. This gives the protein CASSVTGEFYEQYF.

This chain joins TRBV9 and TRBJ2-5; maybe TRBD1 (6 bases). Germline V CDR1 and CDR2: SGDLS, YYNGEE. CDR3 length: 13 residues. The V gene lost 3 bases and the J gene lost 5 bases, with 11 bases spanning the gap. The CDR3 DNA sequence: TGTGCCAGCAGCGGAACAGGGACGGAGACCCAGTACTTC. Its translation is CASSGTGTETQYF.

The V call is TRBV4-1, the J call TRBJ1-2, with 7 positions matching TRBD1. Per germline, CDR1 MGHRA and CDR2 YSYEKL. The trim removed 0 bases at V and 4 bases at J, leaving 14 bases unmatched. The CDR3 runs to 18 residues. CDR3: CASSQEGQRWAYGYGYTF. The CDR3 coding sequence is TGCGCCAGCAGCCAAGAGGGACAGAGATGGGCTTACGGCTATGGCTACACCTTC.

The V call is TRBV2, the J call TRBJ1-1; the D is unclear. Germline values: CDR1 SNHLY, CDR2 FYNNEI. Trimming removed 6 bases at V and 0 bases at J, with 17 bases between. This CDR3 comprises 16 residues. The CDR3 DNA follows: TGTGCCAGCAGACCCGCCAGGATATTCATGAACACTGAAGCTTTCTTT. This translates into CASRPARIFMNTEAFF.

This chain uses TRBV7-2 with TRBJ2-3, with D maybe TRBD2 (6 bases). CDR1 and CDR2 from the germline V gene are SGHTA and FQGNSA. Between the trimmed V and J ends, which lost 1 base and 9 bases, there was a span of 8 bases. The CDR3 is 12 residues long. The CDR3 sequence: CASSLVGGTQYF. The CDR3, as DNA: TGTGCCAGCAGCTTAGTGGGGGGAACGCAGTATTTT.

This sequence joins TRBV14 and TRBJ2-5, with 9 nucleotides matching TRBD2. J gave up 4 bases and V 1 base, and 4 bases lay outside the gene matches. Germline assignment: CDR1 SGHDN and CDR2 FVKESK. The CDR3 is 15 amino acids. CDR3 in DNA: TGTGCCAGCAGCCAAGGGGGACTAGCAGGAGAGACCCAGTACTTC. It specifies CASSQGGLAGETQYF.

This chain uses TRBV10-1 with TRBJ2-1, with 8 nucleotides matching TRBD2. Germline CDR1 WNHNN, CDR2 SYGVQD (reference sequence). CDR3 size: 13 residues. V was pared by 4 bases and J by 9 bases, with 5 bases of the junction left unmatched. DNA of the CDR3: TGCGCCAGCAGTGCCGGACTAGCCGGTGAGCAGTTCTTC. Its protein product is CASSAGLAGEQFF.

V and J are TRBV11-1 and TRBJ1-1, with D unclear. Germline CDR1 is SGHAT and CDR2 is FQDESV (reference sequence). CDR3 length: 15 residues. The V gene lost 1 base and the J gene lost 1 base, with 10 bases spanning the gap. CDR3 protein: CASSLDRNTNTEAFF. The CDR3 nucleotides are TGTGCCAGCAGCTTAGACAGAAACACGAACACTGAAGCTTTCTTT.

This clone came up once. The chain carries TRBV6-1 and TRBJ1-2; the match to TRBD1 covers 9 bases. Per the germline V gene, CDR1 is MNHNS and CDR2 is SASEGT. V was pared by 2 bases and J by 8 bases, with 15 bases of the junction left unmatched. The CDR3 sequence is 17 residues long. Here the CDR3 DNA reads TGTGCCAGCAGTGAAAGGGCTCACACAGGGGGCGTTGGAGGCTACACCTTC. This translates into CASSERAHTGGVGGYTF.

J is TRBJ1-1 and V is TRBV27; TRBD1 is a possible D gene (6 bases). This CDR3 is 12 amino acids long. Trimming shortened V by 3 bases and J by 5 bases, and 7 bases separated the two germline ends. Germline V lookup: CDR1 MNHEY, CDR2 SMNVEV (reference sequence). The CDR3 DNA is TGTGCCAGCAGTTTTCAGGGGACTGAAGCTTTCTTT. Amino acids: CASSFQGTEAFF.

This chain joins TRBV7-9 and TRBJ1-2; TRBD1 matches 7 bases. The junction had 6 bases not matched to a gene; V was cut back by 6 bases and J by 2 bases. This CDR3 is built from 14 residues. Germline V gives CDR1 SEHNR, CDR2 FQNEAQ (reference sequence). CDR3 bases: TGTGCCAGCAGAGGCCAGGGGGAAAACTATGGCTACACCTTC. Encoded protein: CASRGQGENYGYTF.

The chain couples TRBV7-2 to TRBJ2-5; 9 bases match TRBD2. The CDR3 totals 14 residues. Trimming cost V 2 bases and J 5 bases; bases outside gene matches: 3. In germline, CDR1 is SGHTA, CDR2 FQGNSA. CDR3 bases: TGTGCCAGCAGCTTAAAGGCGGGAGGGGAGACCCAGTACTTC. This codes for CASSLKAGGETQYF.